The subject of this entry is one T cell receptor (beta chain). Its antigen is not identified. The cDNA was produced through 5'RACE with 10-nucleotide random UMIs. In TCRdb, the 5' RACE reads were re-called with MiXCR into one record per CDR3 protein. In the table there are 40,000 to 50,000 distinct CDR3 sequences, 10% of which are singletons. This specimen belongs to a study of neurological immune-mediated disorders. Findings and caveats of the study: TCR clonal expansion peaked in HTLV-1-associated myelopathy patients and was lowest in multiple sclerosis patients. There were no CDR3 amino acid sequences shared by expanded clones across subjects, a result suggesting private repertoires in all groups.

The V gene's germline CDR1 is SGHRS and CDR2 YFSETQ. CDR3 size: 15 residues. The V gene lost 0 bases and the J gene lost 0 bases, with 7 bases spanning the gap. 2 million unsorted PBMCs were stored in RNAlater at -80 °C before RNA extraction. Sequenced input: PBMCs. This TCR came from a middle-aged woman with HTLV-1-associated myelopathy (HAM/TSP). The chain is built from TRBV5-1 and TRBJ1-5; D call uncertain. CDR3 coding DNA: TGCGCCAGCAGCTTGGGTACGAGTAGCAATCAGCCCCAGCATTTT. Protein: CASSLGTSSNQPQHF.